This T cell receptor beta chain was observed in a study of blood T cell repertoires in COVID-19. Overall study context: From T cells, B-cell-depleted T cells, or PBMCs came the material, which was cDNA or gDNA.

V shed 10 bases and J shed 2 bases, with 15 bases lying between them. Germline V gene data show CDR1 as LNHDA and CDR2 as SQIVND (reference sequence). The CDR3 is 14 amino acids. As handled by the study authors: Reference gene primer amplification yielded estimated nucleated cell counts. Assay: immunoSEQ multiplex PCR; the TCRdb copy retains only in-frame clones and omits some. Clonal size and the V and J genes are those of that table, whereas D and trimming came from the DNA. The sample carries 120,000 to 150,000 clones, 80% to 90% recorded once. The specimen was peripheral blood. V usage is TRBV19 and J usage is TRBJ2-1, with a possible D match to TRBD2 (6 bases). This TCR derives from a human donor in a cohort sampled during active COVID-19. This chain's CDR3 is CATSEGKPYNEQFF. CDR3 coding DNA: TGTGCCACCTCGGAGGGGAAACCCTACAATGAGCAGTTCTTC.